The 11 T cell receptor beta chains below were found in one sample sequenced in a study of cytomegalovirus exposure and HLA in healthy donors. The PCR had 60 Vbeta and 13 Jbeta primers. The protocol was immunoSEQ multiplex PCR, while the TCRdb copy is restricted to in-frame clones and leaves out a portion. The sample holds 200,000 or so clones; about 81% are singletons and the top ten take 6.5%. Source material: PBMCs. These TCRs come from a woman in her forties or fifties in good health and CMV-seropositive.

This sequence joins TRBV6-6 and TRBJ2-1; TRBD2 aligns across 8 bases. This CDR3 contains 14 residues. CDR1 is MNHNY and CDR2 is SVGAGI in the germline V gene (reference sequence). The ends lost 6 bases at V and 4 bases at J; junction bases unmatched: 5. The CDR3 sequence is CASRPGLGYNEQFF. The CDR3, as DNA: TGTGCCAGCAGGCCGGGACTAGGGTACAATGAGCAGTTCTTC.

The chain links TRBV4-1 to TRBJ2-6, with 9 bases matching TRBD1. The V gene's germline CDR1 is MGHRA and CDR2 YSYEKL. Trimming removed 6 bases from V and 0 bases from J; junction bases left unmatched: 9. The CDR3 is 18 residues long. CDR3 nucleotides: TGCGCCAGCAGTCTGAGACAGGGGGTCCGCTCTGGGGCCAACGTCCTGACTTTC. It specifies CASSLRQGVRSGANVLTF.

The V and J genes are TRBV4-1 and TRBJ1-1; D possibly corresponds to TRBD1 (6 bases). Germline loops: CDR1 MGHRA, CDR2 YSYEKL. The CDR3 sequence is 13 residues long. The V end was cut by 3 bases, the J end by 4 bases, with 9 bases between. The CDR3 reads CASSQQGFTEAFF. CDR3 coding DNA: TGCGCCAGCAGCCAGCAGGGGTTCACTGAAGCTTTCTTT.

The rearrangement joins TRBV5-1 to TRBJ1-2; TRBD1 matches at 10 bases. In germline, CDR1 is SGHRS, CDR2 YFSETQ. The CDR3 spans 13 residues. After removal of 5 bases from V and 8 bases from J, the junction contained 6 bases not matched to a gene. The CDR3 is CASRFDRGRGYTF. CDR3 nucleotide sequence: TGCGCCAGCAGGTTCGACAGGGGGCGAGGCTACACCTTC.

The table lists this clone with a few counts. The chain uses TRBV6-5 and TRBJ2-7, with unresolved D. The V and J ends lost 0 bases and 4 bases respectively, with 13 bases between them. The CDR3 is made up of 15 amino acids. Germline values: CDR1 MNHEY, CDR2 SVGAGI. The CDR3 DNA is TGTGCCAGCAGTTACTCGGGCTCGGTCGGATACGAGCAGTACTTC. It codes for CASSYSGSVGYEQYF.

The chain employs TRBV2 and TRBJ1-1; D gene uncertain. The CDR3 consists of 13 residues. Trimming left V 6 bases short and J 3 bases short, with 11 bases between. Germline V lookup: CDR1 SNHLY, CDR2 FYNNEI. For the CDR3, the DNA is TGTGCCAGCAGCGTTGGCTCTCACACTGAAGCTTTCTTT. It codes for CASSVGSHTEAFF. Based on the CDR3 plus reference TRBV2 and TRBJ1-1, the full variable domain is EPEVTQTPSHQVTQMGQEVILRCVPISNHLYFYWYRQILGQKVEFLVSFYNNEISEKSEIFDDQFSVERPDGSNFTLKIRSTKLEDSAMYFCASSVGSHTEAFFGQGTRLTVV.

The chain joins TRBV7-9 to TRBJ2-7; 12 nucleotides agree with TRBD2. The CDR3 has 15 residues. Germline CDR1 is SEHNR and CDR2 is FQNEAQ (reference sequence). With 5 bases clipped from V and 4 bases from J, the junction kept 6 bases outside the gene matches. CDR3 loop: CASSQRLAGDYEQYF. As DNA, the CDR3 is TGTGCCAGCAGCCAGAGACTAGCGGGAGATTACGAGCAGTACTTC.

The chain is built from TRBV19 and TRBJ2-3, with 12 bases fitting TRBD1. The germline CDR1 and CDR2 sequences are LNHDA and SQIVND (reference sequence). This CDR3 has 16 amino acids. Unmatched junction bases numbered 6, after V lost 4 bases and J lost 4 bases. The CDR3: CASSKDGTGGSDTQYF. CDR3 bases: TGTGCCAGTAGTAAAGACGGGACAGGGGGCTCAGATACGCAGTATTTT.

The chain carries TRBV5-5 and TRBJ2-3; TRBD1 aligns across 7 bases. The CDR3 is 16 residues long. V was clipped by 3 bases and J by 4 bases; unmatched bases: 11. From germline, CDR1 is SGHKS and CDR2 YYEKEE (reference sequence). CDR3 in amino acids: CASSYWDRGIPDTQYF. The CDR3 nucleotides are TGTGCCAGCAGCTATTGGGACAGAGGCATCCCAGATACGCAGTATTTT.

The chain links TRBV7-9 to TRBJ2-5, with 9 bases matching TRBD2. Trimming took 5 bases from V and 5 from J; bases not matched to a gene: 9. Germline CDR1 is SEHNR and CDR2 is FQNEAQ (reference sequence). CDR3 length: 15 amino acids. As DNA, the CDR3 is TGTGCCAGCAGCCGGACTAGCGCCAACAAGGAGACCCAGTACTTC. This encodes CASSRTSANKETQYF.

The chain uses TRBV7-8 and TRBJ2-3, with D possibly TRBD2 on 6 matching bases. Trimming pared 8 bases from V and 3 bases from J, leaving 12 bases between. Germline CDR1 and CDR2: SGHVS and FQNEAQ. The CDR3 sequence is 13 residues long. CDR3 in amino acids: CASREGGTDTQYF. CDR3 DNA sequence: TGTGCCAGCCGAGAGGGAGGAACAGATACGCAGTATTTT.